The TCR beta chain under discussion was sequenced for a study of tumor and adjacent non-tumor tissue in lung cancer. At the level of the study: The cohort had 12 to 13 adenocarcinoma, 2 squamous cell and 1 small cell patients. General study results and limits: Shorter survival was associated with higher TCR diversity in tumors. Normal lung showed higher cumulative top 100 clone frequency than tumor. Significantly higher TCR diversity was found in tumor than normal lung.

TCRbeta libraries were built with three rounds of nested PCR, modified from ARM-PCR. TCRdb re-analysed the multiplex PCR reads in MiXCR, keeping a single row per CDR3 protein. The sample consists of 71,000 or so distinct CDR3 sequences, over 75% of them appearing once. The template was RNA from unsorted bulk tissue. Germline loops: CDR1 LGHNA, CDR2 YNFKEQ. The CDR3 contains 12 residues. This clonotype showed up just once. Its antigen is as yet unknown. Relative to the germline gene, one junction end is altered; a read error may explain this. The TCR was taken from a woman in her forties or fifties with non-small cell lung cancer. What was sequenced was lung tumor tissue. The chain has TRBV4-2 and TRBJ2-1; D is ambiguous. The CDR3 spells CACSQEYGEQFF. Written as DNA, the CDR3 is TGCGCCTGCAGCCAAGAGTACGGAGAGCAGTTCTTC.